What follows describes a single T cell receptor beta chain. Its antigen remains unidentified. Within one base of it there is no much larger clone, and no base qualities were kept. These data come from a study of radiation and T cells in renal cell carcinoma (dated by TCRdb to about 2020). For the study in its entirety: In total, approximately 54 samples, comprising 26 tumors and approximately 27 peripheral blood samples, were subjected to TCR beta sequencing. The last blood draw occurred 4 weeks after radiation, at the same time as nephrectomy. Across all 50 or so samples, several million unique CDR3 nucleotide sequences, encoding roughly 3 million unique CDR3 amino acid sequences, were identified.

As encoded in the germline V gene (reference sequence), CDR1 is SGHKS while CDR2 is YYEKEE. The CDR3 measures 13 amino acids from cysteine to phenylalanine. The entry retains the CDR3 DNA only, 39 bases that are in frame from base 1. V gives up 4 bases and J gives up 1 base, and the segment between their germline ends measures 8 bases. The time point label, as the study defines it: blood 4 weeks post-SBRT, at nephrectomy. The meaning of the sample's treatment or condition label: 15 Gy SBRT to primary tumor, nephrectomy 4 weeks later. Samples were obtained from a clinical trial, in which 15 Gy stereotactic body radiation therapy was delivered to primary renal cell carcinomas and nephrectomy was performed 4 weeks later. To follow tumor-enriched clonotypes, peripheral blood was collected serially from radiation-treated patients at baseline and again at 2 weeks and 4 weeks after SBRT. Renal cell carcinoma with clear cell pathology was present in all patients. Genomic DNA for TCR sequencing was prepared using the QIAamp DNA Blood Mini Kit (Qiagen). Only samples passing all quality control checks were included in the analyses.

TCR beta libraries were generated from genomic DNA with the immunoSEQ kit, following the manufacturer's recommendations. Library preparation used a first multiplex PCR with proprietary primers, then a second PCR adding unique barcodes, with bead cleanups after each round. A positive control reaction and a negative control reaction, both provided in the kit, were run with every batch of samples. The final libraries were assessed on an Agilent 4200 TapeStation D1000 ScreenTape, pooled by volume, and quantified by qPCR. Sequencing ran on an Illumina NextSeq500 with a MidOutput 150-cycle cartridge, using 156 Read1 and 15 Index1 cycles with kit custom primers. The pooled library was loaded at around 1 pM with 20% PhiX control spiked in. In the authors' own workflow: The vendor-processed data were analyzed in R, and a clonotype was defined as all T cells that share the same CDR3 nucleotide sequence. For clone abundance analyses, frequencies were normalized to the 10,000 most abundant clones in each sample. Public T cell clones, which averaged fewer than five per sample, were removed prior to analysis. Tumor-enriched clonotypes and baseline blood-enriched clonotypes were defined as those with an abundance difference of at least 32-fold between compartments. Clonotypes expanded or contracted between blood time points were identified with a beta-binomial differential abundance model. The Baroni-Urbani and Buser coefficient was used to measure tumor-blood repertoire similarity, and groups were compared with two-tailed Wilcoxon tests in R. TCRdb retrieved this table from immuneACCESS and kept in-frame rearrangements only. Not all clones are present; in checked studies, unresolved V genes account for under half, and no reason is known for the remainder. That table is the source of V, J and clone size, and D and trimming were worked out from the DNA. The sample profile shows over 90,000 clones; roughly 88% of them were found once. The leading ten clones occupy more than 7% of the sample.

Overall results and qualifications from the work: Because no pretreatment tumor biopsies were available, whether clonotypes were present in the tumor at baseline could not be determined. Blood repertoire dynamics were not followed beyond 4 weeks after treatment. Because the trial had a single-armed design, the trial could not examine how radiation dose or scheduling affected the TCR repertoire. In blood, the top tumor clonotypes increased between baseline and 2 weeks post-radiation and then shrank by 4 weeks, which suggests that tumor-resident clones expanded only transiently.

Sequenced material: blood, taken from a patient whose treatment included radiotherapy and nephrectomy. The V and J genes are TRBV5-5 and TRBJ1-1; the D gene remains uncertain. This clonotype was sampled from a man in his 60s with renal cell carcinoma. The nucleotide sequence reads TGTGCCAGCAGCCGAGAGGGGAACACTGAAGCTTTCTTT. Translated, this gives CASSREGNTEAFF.